These 12 T cell receptor beta chains were all obtained from the same sample, sequenced in a study of cytomegalovirus exposure and HLA in healthy donors. It was with 60 Vbeta and 13 Jbeta primers that the PCR ran. Clones were read by immunoSEQ multiplex PCR, and TCRdb kept only the in-frame ones, dropping some. The top ten hold about 0.64% of the sample, which has more than 150,000 clones, about 80% seen once. The sequencing sample was made of PBMCs. Source of these receptors: a boy younger than 18 in good health and CMV-seronegative.

The V call is TRBV5-1, the J call TRBJ1-3, with 8 positions matching TRBD1. Germline V CDR1 and CDR2: SGHRS, YFSETQ. V lost 2 bases, J lost 3 bases, and 4 bases stayed unmatched. CDR3 size: 15 residues. The CDR3 region is CASSLRQGHGNTIYF. DNA for the CDR3: TGCGCCAGCAGCTTACGACAGGGGCATGGAAACACCATATATTTT.

The chain has TRBV27 and TRBJ2-7; 7 nucleotides align to TRBD1. Germline values: CDR1 MNHEY, CDR2 SMNVEV (reference sequence). After removal of 4 bases from V and 0 bases from J, the junction contained 9 bases not matched to a gene. The CDR3 consists of 16 residues. CDR3 DNA: TGTGCCAGCAGTTCCGATGGGACAGACTACTCCTACGAGCAGTACTTC. Translation gives CASSSDGTDYSYEQYF.

V usage is TRBV10-3 and J usage is TRBJ1-2, with D perhaps TRBD1 (5 bases). The CDR3 is made up of 15 amino acids. V was trimmed by 3 bases and J by 4 bases, leaving 15 bases between them. Germline CDR1 and CDR2: ENHRY and SYGVKD. The DNA for the CDR3 is TGTGCCATCAGTGATTCTAGAGCTGGGGCCTATGGCTACACCTTC. Its protein product is CAISDSRAGAYGYTF.

CDR3 in DNA: TGTGCCAGCAGCCCGAGGGGCAGGGGAAACAATGAGCAGTTCTTC. It is translated as CASSPRGRGNNEQFF. This rearrangement joins TRBV27 to TRBJ2-1; D is possibly TRBD1 (6 bases). This CDR3 contains 15 residues. Germline V gene sequence: CDR1 MNHEY, CDR2 SMNVEV (reference sequence). Trimming cost V 6 bases and J 5 bases, with 17 bases left between them.

A note on this clone: The junction departs from the called germline gene at one end, perhaps through a read error. CDR3 loop: CSSSFRNEQYF. Here the CDR3 DNA reads TGTTCCAGCAGCTTCCGTAACGAGCAGTACTTC. The chain carries TRBV7-9 and TRBJ2-7; unclear D gene. Germline lookup yields CDR1 SEHNR and CDR2 FQNEAQ (reference sequence). This CDR3 comprises 11 residues.

The CDR3 here is CASSVRRDRNNYEQYF. CDR3 nucleotides: TGTGCCAGCAGTGTCCGCCGGGACAGAAACAACTACGAGCAGTACTTC. V and J are TRBV6-1 and TRBJ2-7; 7 nucleotides line up with TRBD1. With 4 bases clipped from V and 3 bases from J, the junction kept 12 bases outside the gene matches. The V gene's germline CDR1 is MNHNS and CDR2 SASEGT. The CDR3 length is 16 residues.

J is TRBJ1-3 and V is TRBV11-2; unclear D gene. Between the trimmed V and J ends, which lost 0 bases and 11 bases, there was a span of 11 bases. Germline V gene lookup returns CDR1 SGHAT and CDR2 FQNNGV. This CDR3 comprises 13 residues. The DNA of the CDR3 is TGTGCCAGCAGCTTAGATCCGGGGATAGCCATATATTTT. Translated, it gives CASSLDPGIAIYF.

The rearrangement joins TRBV19 to TRBJ1-1; 8 bases are shared with TRBD1. From germline, CDR1 is LNHDA and CDR2 SQIVND (reference sequence). The CDR3 length is 15 residues. V trimming: 5 bases; J trimming: 1 base; junction bases outside the gene matches: 6. CDR3 residues: CASSPSGQGNTEAFF. In DNA form, the CDR3 reads TGTGCCAGTAGTCCGTCCGGACAGGGGAACACTGAAGCTTTCTTT.

The chain couples TRBV7-2 to TRBJ1-3, with D uncertain. Germline CDR1 reads SGHTA; CDR2 reads FQGNSA. Deletions cut 2 bases from V and 3 bases from J, with 11 bases between. The CDR3 contains 15 residues. Written as DNA, the CDR3 is TGTGCCAGCAGCTTAAGCAGGTTAGGTGGAAACACCATATATTTT. This sequence encodes CASSLSRLGGNTIYF.

The J gene is TRBJ2-7, the V gene TRBV12-5; 7 bases fit TRBD1. V trimming: 5 bases; J trimming: 7 bases; junction bases outside the gene matches: 14. CDR1 is LGHNT and CDR2 is FRNRAP in the germline V gene. The CDR3 is made up of 15 amino acids. This chain's CDR3 is CASGQPGQYFVEQYF. The CDR3 DNA reads as TGTGCTAGTGGTCAACCGGGACAGTACTTCGTGGAGCAGTACTTC.

V gene TRBV6-5 combines with J gene TRBJ1-2; 7 nucleotides agree with TRBD1. CDR1 and CDR2 (germline): MNHEY, SVGAGI. The junction had 1 base not matched to a gene; V was cut back by 0 bases and J by 3 bases. The CDR3 has 14 amino acids. CDR3 coding DNA: TGTGCCAGCAGTTACTCGGGGACAGACTATGGCTACACCTTC. As protein: CASSYSGTDYGYTF.

The chain carries TRBV11-2 and TRBJ2-7; perhaps TRBD2 as D (5 bases). Looked up from germline, CDR1 is SGHAT and CDR2 is FQNNGV. The CDR3 is made up of 14 amino acids. With 1 base removed from V and 0 bases from J, the gap between germline ends came to 7 bases. DNA for the CDR3: TGTGCCAGCAGCTTAGTGGCGGGCTCCTACGAGCAGTACTTC. Amino acid sequence: CASSLVAGSYEQYF.